A selection of T cell receptor beta chains follows, all from one sample in a study of blood T cell repertoires in COVID-19. Assay used: immunoSEQ multiplex PCR; TCRdb lists only in-frame clones, some missing. Here the sample spans 75,000 to 100,000 clones, approximately 86% being singletons. The sample consisted of peripheral blood. The receptors originated from a woman over 75 with acute or convalescent COVID-19. Both conserved end residues are part of each CDR3. The D gene is left open where the match is weak. Size values are once, few and many counts, or a class for expanded clones, and some rows have none.

D gene	J gene	CDR3 length	clone size	V gene	CDR3 protein	CDR3 DNA
.	TRBJ1-2	16	.	TRBV7-8	CASSLGRALQLYGYTF	TGTGCCAGCAGCTTAGGGAGAGCCCTTCAACTGTATGGCTACACCTTC
.	TRBJ2-3	14	.	TRBV24-1	CATSDATGLDTQYF	TGTGCCACCAGTGATGCTACGGGTCTGGATACGCAGTATTTT
.	TRBJ2-7	18	.	TRBV19	CASSIDQGGTPSSYEQYF	TGTGCCAGTAGTATAGATCAGGGTGGTACACCTAGCTCCTACGAGCAGTACTTC
TRBD2	TRBJ2-7	14	.	TRBV7-9	CASRRLAEPSEQYF	TGTGCCAGCAGACGACTAGCGGAGCCCAGTGAGCAGTACTTC
TRBD1	TRBJ1-1	13	.	TRBV2	CASRQGELTEAFF	TGTGCCAGCAGGCAGGGGGAATTAACTGAAGCTTTCTTT
TRBD2	TRBJ2-1	16	.	TRBV6-5	CASSSGLAGGKDEQFF	TGTGCCAGCAGTTCCGGACTAGCGGGAGGGAAGGATGAGCAGTTCTTC
TRBD1	TRBJ2-2	15	.	TRBV7-2	CASSSGQGNTGELFF	TGTGCCAGCAGCTCCGGACAGGGAAACACCGGGGAGCTGTTTTTT
TRBD2	TRBJ2-7	15	.	TRBV11-2	CASSLDSGRSHEQYF	TGTGCCAGCAGCTTAGATAGCGGGAGGTCCCACGAGCAGTACTTC
TRBD1	TRBJ2-6	16	.	TRBV5-1	CASSGTGNSGANVLTF	TGCGCCAGCAGCGGGACAGGGAACTCTGGGGCCAACGTCCTGACTTTC
TRBD2	TRBJ2-3	11	.	TRBV25-1	CASRRGDTQYF	TGTGCCAGCAGGCGGGGGGATACGCAGTATTTT
.	TRBJ2-1	16	few	TRBV4-3	CASSPGWAGSSNEQFF	TGCGCCAGCAGCCCGGGGTGGGCGGGATCGAGCAATGAGCAGTTCTTC
.	TRBJ2-7	12	.	TRBV28	CASSLQGYEQYF	TGTGCCAGCAGTTTACAGGGCTACGAGCAGTACTTC
.	TRBJ2-5	14	.	TRBV7-2	CASSLGRPGGTQYF	TGTGCCAGCAGCTTAGGCCGGCCCGGGGGGACCCAGTACTTC
.	TRBJ2-2	16	.	TRBV7-8	CASSLHGQRNTGELFF	TGTGCCAGCAGCTTACACGGACAGAGGAACACCGGGGAGCTGTTTTTT
TRBD2	TRBJ2-1	17	.	TRBV10-1	CASSESIAGDIYNEQFF	TGCGCCAGCAGTGAGTCGATAGCGGGAGATATTTACAATGAGCAGTTCTTC
TRBD2	TRBJ2-7	14	few	TRBV6-5	CASALAGGSYEQYF	TGTGCCAGCGCTCTAGCGGGAGGCTCCTACGAGCAGTACTTC
TRBD1	TRBJ1-6	16	.	TRBV5-1	CASRPRDSRYNSPLHF	TGCGCCAGCAGACCCCGGGACAGCCGATATAATTCACCCCTCCACTTT
.	TRBJ2-7	15	.	TRBV7-9	CASSPGAAGSYEQYF	TGTGCCAGCAGCCCAGGCGCTGCCGGATCCTACGAGCAGTACTTC
TRBD1	TRBJ2-5	15	.	TRBV7-2	CASSSSWDRQETQYF	TGTGCCAGCAGCTCCTCATGGGACAGGCAAGAGACCCAGTACTTC
.	TRBJ2-3	15	.	TRBV24-1	CATSDLAGSTDTQYF	TGTGCCACCAGTGATTTGGCGGGGAGCACAGATACGCAGTATTTT
TRBD1	TRBJ2-1	17	.	TRBV7-2	CASSSGQGRQGWNEQFF	TGTGCCAGCAGCTCAGGACAGGGGCGCCAAGGATGGAATGAGCAGTTCTTC
.	TRBJ2-7	13	.	TRBV2	CASTRDSSYEQYF	TGTGCCAGCACCCGGGACTCCTCCTACGAGCAGTACTTC
TRBD2	TRBJ2-7	17	.	TRBV11-2	CASSLAGLAGSFYEQYF	TGTGCCAGCAGCTTAGCGGGACTAGCGGGTAGTTTCTACGAGCAGTACTTC
TRBD2	TRBJ2-7	16	.	TRBV10-1	CASSLAGASGRYEQYF	TGCGCCAGCTCCCTAGCCGGGGCTAGCGGGAGGTACGAGCAGTACTTC
.	TRBJ1-4	15	.	TRBV29-1	CSVGGPDTTNEKLFF	TGCAGCGTTGGGGGCCCCGACACAACTAATGAAAAACTGTTTTTT
TRBD2	TRBJ2-1	15	.	TRBV7-3	CASSLLGLANHEQFF	TGTGCCAGCAGCTTATTGGGACTAGCTAACCATGAGCAGTTCTTC
.	TRBJ1-5	12	.	TRBV19	CATHQRNQPQHF	TGTGCCACCCACCAGCGGAATCAGCCCCAGCATTTT
TRBD1	TRBJ2-7	14	.	TRBV6-6	CASSPGGAPYEQYF	TGTGCCAGCAGCCCAGGGGGCGCCCCCTACGAGCAGTACTTC
TRBD2	TRBJ2-7	16	.	TRBV5-1	CASSFGTSGISYEQYF	TGCGCCAGCAGCTTTGGGACTAGCGGGATCTCCTACGAGCAGTACTTC
TRBD2	TRBJ2-5	14	.	TRBV27	CASSFLAGGETQYF	TGTGCCAGCAGTTTTCTAGCGGGAGGGGAGACCCAGTACTTC
TRBD2	TRBJ2-1	12	.	TRBV29-1	CSVGLAANEQFF	TGCAGCGTTGGGCTAGCGGCCAATGAGCAGTTCTTC
.	TRBJ2-2	14	.	TRBV5-1	CASSRQASTGELFF	TGCGCCAGCAGCCGACAGGCGAGCACCGGGGAGCTGTTTTTT
TRBD1	TRBJ1-6	15	.	TRBV5-8	CASSLGQGVVSPLHF	TGTGCCAGCAGCTTGGGCCAGGGGGTTGTTTCACCCCTCCACTTT
TRBD2	TRBJ2-7	18	once	TRBV27	CASSLPFRPSSGRDEQYF	TGTGCCAGCAGTTTACCCTTCCGACCGAGTAGTGGGAGGGACGAGCAGTACTTC
.	TRBJ2-1	16	few	TRBV6-2/TRBV6-3	CASSYSTWELVNEQFF	TGTGCCAGCAGTTACTCGACGTGGGAGCTCGTCAATGAGCAGTTCTTC
TRBD1	TRBJ2-2	14	.	TRBV6-6	CASSYGQGPGELFF	TGTGCCAGCAGTTACGGACAGGGCCCCGGGGAGCTGTTTTTT
.	TRBJ2-5	13	.	TRBV9	CASSVQGQETQYF	TGTGCCAGCAGCGTACAGGGGCAAGAGACCCAGTACTTC
.	TRBJ2-5	14	.	TRBV2	CASSEYLAGETQYF	TGTGCCAGCAGTGAATATCTAGCAGGAGAGACCCAGTACTTC
.	TRBJ2-7	12	.	TRBV28	CASNYREGEQYF	TGTGCCAGCAATTACAGGGAAGGCGAGCAGTACTTC